A selection of T cell receptor beta chains follows, all from one sample in a study of blood T cell repertoires in COVID-19. Generated by immunoSEQ multiplex PCR, the TCRdb table keeps only in-frame clones and is missing some. This table has about 350,000 clones, 70% to 90% appearing once. The sample was peripheral blood. The receptor source for this set is a woman aged 60-75 years with COVID-19, enrolled during active disease. The CDR3 runs from the conserved cysteine through the conserved F or W. Each record gives: D gene, V gene, clone size, J gene, CDR3 protein, CDR3 DNA. D genes are given only for firm matches. Clone size is not always given. Where it is, it says once, few, many or a class for expanded clones.

TRBD1,TRBV7-6,.,TRBJ1-1,CASSSQGSGTEAFF,TGTGCCAGCAGCTCACAGGGGTCGGGCACTGAAGCTTTCTTT
TRBD2,TRBV18,once,TRBJ2-7,CASSPPSSGGFRSYEQYF,TGTGCCAGCTCACCACCTTCCAGCGGGGGCTTCCGCTCCTACGAGCAGTACTTC
.,TRBV2,.,TRBJ1-1,CASSPRQVMNTEAFF,TGTGCCAGCAGTCCGCGACAGGTTATGAACACTGAAGCTTTCTTT
.,TRBV11-1,.,TRBJ2-3,CASSWGLTTHPVTQYF,TGTGCCAGCAGCTGGGGACTGACGACTCATCCCGTGACGCAGTATTTT
.,TRBV11-1,.,TRBJ1-1,CASSIAGPMNTEAFF,TGTGCCAGCAGCATTGCGGGACCAATGAACACTGAAGCTTTCTTT
.,TRBV21-1,.,TRBJ1-6,CASSKELDRRRVSSYNSPLHF,TGTGCCAGCAGCAAAGAACTTGACAGGCGCAGAGTCAGCTCCTATAATTCACCCCTCCACTTT
TRBD2,TRBV18,.,TRBJ2-1,CASSPRLASVAYNEQFF,TGTGCCAGCTCACCCAGACTAGCCTCCGTCGCCTACAATGAGCAGTTCTTC
.,TRBV6-1,.,TRBJ2-5,CASSEVGTQYF,TGTGCCAGCAGTGAGGTCGGGACCCAGTACTTC
.,TRBV6-1,.,TRBJ2-1,CASSDGRIHTNEQFF,TGTGCCAGCAGTGACGGCAGGATTCATACCAATGAGCAGTTCTTC
.,TRBV5-6,.,TRBJ1-3,CASSPGWSGNTIYF,TGTGCCAGCAGCCCAGGGTGGTCTGGAAACACCATATATTTT